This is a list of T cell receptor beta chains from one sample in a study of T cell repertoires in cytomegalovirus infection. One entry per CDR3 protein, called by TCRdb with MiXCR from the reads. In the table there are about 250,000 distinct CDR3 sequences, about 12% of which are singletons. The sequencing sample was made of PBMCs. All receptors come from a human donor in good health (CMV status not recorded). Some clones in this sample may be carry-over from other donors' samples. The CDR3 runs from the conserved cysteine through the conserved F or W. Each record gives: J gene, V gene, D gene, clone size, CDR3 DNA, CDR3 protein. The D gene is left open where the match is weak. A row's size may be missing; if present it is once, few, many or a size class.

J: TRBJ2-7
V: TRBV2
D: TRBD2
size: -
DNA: TGTGCCAGCTCCCCTAGCGGGCGCGAGCAGTACTTC
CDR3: CASSPSGREQYF

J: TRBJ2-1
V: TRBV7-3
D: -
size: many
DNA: TGTGCCAGCAGCTTAATGTGGGGAGCATCCTACAATGAGCAGTTCTTC
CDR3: CASSLMWGASYNEQFF

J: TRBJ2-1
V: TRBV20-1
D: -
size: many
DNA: TGCAGTGCTAGAGAGGCCACCCCGGGAGCTGGGCAGTTCTTC
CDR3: CSAREATPGAGQFF

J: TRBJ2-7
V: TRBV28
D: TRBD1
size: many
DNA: TGTGCCAGCAGGAGCCGACAGGGGGCGAGGGAGCAGTACTTC
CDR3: CASRSRQGAREQYF

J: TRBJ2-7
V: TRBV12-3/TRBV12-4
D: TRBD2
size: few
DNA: TGTGCCAGCAGTTTCGCCCGGACTAGCGGGGGGCCCTACGAGCAGTACTTC
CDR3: CASSFARTSGGPYEQYF

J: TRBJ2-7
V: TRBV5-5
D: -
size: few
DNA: TGTGCCAGCAGCTCCGGGTCCTCCTACGAGCAGTACTTC
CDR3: CASSSGSSYEQYF

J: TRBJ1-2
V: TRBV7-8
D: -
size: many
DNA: TGTGCCAGCAGCTTAAGGCAGGCCGGCCATGGCTACACCTTC
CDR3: CASSLRQAGHGYTF

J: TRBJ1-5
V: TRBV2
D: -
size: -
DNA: TGTGCCAGCAAAGATGGTCGCAATCAGCCCCAGCATTTT
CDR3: CASKDGRNQPQHF

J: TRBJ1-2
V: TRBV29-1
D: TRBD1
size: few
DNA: TGCAGCGTTGAATCCGGGACAGGGGCCTATGGCTACACCTTC
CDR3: CSVESGTGAYGYTF

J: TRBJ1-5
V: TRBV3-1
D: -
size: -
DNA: TGTGCCAGCAGCCAACATCAGGGATTTCAGCAGCCCCAGCATTTT
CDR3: CASSQHQGFQQPQHF

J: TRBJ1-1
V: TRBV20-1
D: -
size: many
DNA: TGCAGTGCTAGTGAGGGAGTAAAGGCGGCTGAAGCTTTCTTT
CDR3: CSASEGVKAAEAFF

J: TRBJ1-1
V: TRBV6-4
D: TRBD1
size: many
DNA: TGTGCCAGCAGCCCCAGGGGGCTCGCTGAAGCTTTCTTT
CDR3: CASSPRGLAEAFF

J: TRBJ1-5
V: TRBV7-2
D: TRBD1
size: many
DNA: TGTGCCAGCAGCATTACAGGGGATCTGAATCAGCCCCAGCATTTT
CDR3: CASSITGDLNQPQHF

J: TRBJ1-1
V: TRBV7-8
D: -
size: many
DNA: TGTGCCAGCAGCTTAGAGGGGTGGACGGCCCGCATGAACACTGAAGCTTTCTTT
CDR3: CASSLEGWTARMNTEAFF

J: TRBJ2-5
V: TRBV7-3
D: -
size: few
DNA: TGTGCCAGCAGCGTAGGTGGTCGGGGCGGCCAAGAGACCCAGTACTTC
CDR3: CASSVGGRGGQETQYF

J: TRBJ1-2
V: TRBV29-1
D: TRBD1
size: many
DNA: TGCAGCGTTGAATACAGGGGGCAAGGCTACACCTTC
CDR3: CSVEYRGQGYTF

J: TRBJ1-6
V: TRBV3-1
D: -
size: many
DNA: TGTGCCAGCAGCCAAGTTCAGGGGAGGAATTCACCCCTCCACTTT
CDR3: CASSQVQGRNSPLHF

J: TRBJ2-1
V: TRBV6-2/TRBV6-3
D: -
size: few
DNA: TGTGCCAGCAGAGATCCACGGAGAAGCGGCAATGAGCAGTTCTTC
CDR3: CASRDPRRSGNEQFF

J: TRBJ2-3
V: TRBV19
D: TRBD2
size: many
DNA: TGTGCCAGTACCACCCAGCGGGAGACAGATACGCAGTATTTT
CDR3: CASTTQRETDTQYF

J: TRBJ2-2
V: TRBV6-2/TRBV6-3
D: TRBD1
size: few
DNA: TGTGCCAGCAGTGACAGGGAATTTACCGGGGAGCTGTTTTTT
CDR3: CASSDREFTGELFF

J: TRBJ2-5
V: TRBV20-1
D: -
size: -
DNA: TGCAGTGCCGACCGAGACTTACAAGAGACCCAGTACTTC
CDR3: CSADRDLQETQYF

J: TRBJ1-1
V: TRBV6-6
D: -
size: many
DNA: TGTGCCAGCAGAGAGGGTATCACTGAAGCTTTCTTT
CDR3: CASREGITEAFF

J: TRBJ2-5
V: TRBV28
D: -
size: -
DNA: TGTGCCAGCAGTTTCGAAGGGACCCAGTACTTC
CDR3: CASSFEGTQYF

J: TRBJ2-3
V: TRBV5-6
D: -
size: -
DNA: TGTGCCAGCAGCTCGGGACACCTCACAACGGATACGCAGTATTTT
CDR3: CASSSGHLTTDTQYF

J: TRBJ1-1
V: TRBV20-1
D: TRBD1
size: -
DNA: TGCAGTGCGAGGACAGGGTTCACTGAAGCTTTCTTT
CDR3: CSARTGFTEAFF

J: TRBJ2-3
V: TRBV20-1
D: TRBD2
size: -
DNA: TGCAGTAGCGGGAGCCCCCGCACAGATACGCAGTATTTT
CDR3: CSSGSPRTDTQYF

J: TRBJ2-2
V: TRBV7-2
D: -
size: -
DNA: TGTGCCAGCAGCTCTGAGATAATCGGGGAGCTGTTTTTT
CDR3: CASSSEIIGELFF

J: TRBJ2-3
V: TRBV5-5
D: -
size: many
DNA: TGTGCCAGCAGCCTGGACTACATCACAGATACGCAGTATTTT
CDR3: CASSLDYITDTQYF

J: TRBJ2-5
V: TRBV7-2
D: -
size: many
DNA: TGTGCCAGCAGCCTATTAGGGGGAGAAGAGACCCAGTACTTC
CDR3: CASSLLGGEETQYF

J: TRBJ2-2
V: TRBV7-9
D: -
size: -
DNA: TGTGCCAGCAGCAAGGGGGTCCCGAACACCGGGGAGCTGTTTTTT
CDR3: CASSKGVPNTGELFF

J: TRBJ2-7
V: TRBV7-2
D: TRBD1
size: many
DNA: TGTGCCAGCAGCCTATCCTTCGGGTTACAGGACAGGGATCCGTACTTC
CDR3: CASSLSFGLQDRDPYF

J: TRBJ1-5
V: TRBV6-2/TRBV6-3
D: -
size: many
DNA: TGTGCCAGCAGTTACTCGACAGGTAGACTCAATCAGCCCCAGCATTTT
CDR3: CASSYSTGRLNQPQHF

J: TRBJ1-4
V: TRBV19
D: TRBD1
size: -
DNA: TGTGCCAGTAGTATGGTTCAGGGGGCGATGGGTGAAAAACTGTTTTTT
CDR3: CASSMVQGAMGEKLFF

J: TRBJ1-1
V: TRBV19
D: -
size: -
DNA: TGTGACAGTACCCCTCTGCGCCTAATGAACACTGAAGCTTTCTTT
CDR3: CDSTPLRLMNTEAFF

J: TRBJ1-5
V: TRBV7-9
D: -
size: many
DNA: TGTGCCAGCAGTTTAGCGGGCGGGGTCAATCAGCCCCAGCATTTT
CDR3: CASSLAGGVNQPQHF